The next 8 T cell receptor beta chains were all read from a single sample in a study of cytomegalovirus exposure and HLA in healthy donors. The PCR had 60 Vbeta and 13 Jbeta primers. Profiled with immunoSEQ multiplex PCR; TCRdb holds only in-frame clones, not every one. The table lists more than 140,000 clones. The sample comprised PBMCs. These receptors were taken from a woman under 30 in good health and CMV-seronegative.

This chain uses TRBV5-1 with TRBJ2-7, with TRBD1 as a possible D gene (6 bases). The CDR3 covers 15 residues. The germline V gene encodes CDR1 SGHRS and CDR2 YFSETQ. V dropped 0 bases and J dropped 2 bases, with 12 bases sitting between them. In DNA form, the CDR3 reads TGCGCCAGCAGCTTGGCCGACAGGAACCCCTACGAGCAGTACTTC. As protein: CASSLADRNPYEQYF.

The gene calls are TRBV6-1 and TRBJ2-6, with D perhaps TRBD2 (5 bases). Germline assignment: CDR1 MNHNS and CDR2 SASEGT. CDR3 size: 20 residues. V gave up 0 bases and J gave up 4 bases, with 22 bases separating them. CDR3 region: CASSEAPGVFGGRGANVLTF. The DNA for the CDR3 is TGTGCCAGCAGTGAAGCGCCCGGGGTCTTTGGTGGGAGAGGGGCCAACGTCCTGACTTTC.

CDR3 region: CASSGLVSTDTQYF. In DNA, the CDR3 is TGTGCCAGCAGTGGACTCGTGAGCACAGATACGCAGTATTTT. This chain uses TRBV9 with TRBJ2-3; possible D gene TRBD2, 5 bases. Per the germline V gene, CDR1 is SGDLS and CDR2 is YYNGEE. Trimming stripped 5 bases from V and 0 bases from J, with 10 bases between. The CDR3 has 14 amino acids.

The chain joins TRBV11-2 to TRBJ2-6, with a weak D call TRBD1 (6 bases). The ends were cut back, 5 bases at V and 0 bases at J, with 17 bases in the middle. Germline V gene lookup returns CDR1 SGHAT and CDR2 FQNNGV. This CDR3 region has 18 residues. The CDR3 spells CASSQVWDTFSGANVLTF. For the CDR3, the DNA is TGTGCCAGCAGCCAGGTTTGGGACACTTTCTCTGGGGCCAACGTCCTGACTTTC.

DNA for the CDR3: TGTGCCAGCACCCTGGGAGCTGGCACAGATACGCAGTATTTT. It is translated as CASTLGAGTDTQYF. The chain couples TRBV28 to TRBJ2-3; D perhaps matches TRBD2 (5 bases). The CDR3 is 14 amino acids. Trimming cost V 7 bases and J 1 base, with 12 bases left between them. The germline V gene encodes CDR1 MDHEN and CDR2 SYDVKM.

The chain carries TRBV6-5 and TRBJ1-5; D not resolved. CDR3 length: 15 amino acids. Per the germline V gene, CDR1 is MNHEY and CDR2 is SVGAGI. The V end lost 5 bases, the J end lost 1 base, and 12 bases lay between the germline ends. The DNA for the CDR3 is TGTGCCAGCAGTCCCCGGGAGTACAGCAATCAGCCCCAGCATTTT. It codes for CASSPREYSNQPQHF.

V usage is TRBV4-2 and J usage is TRBJ2-1; D is ambiguous. CDR3 length: 15 residues. Germline V gives CDR1 LGHNA, CDR2 YNFKEQ. V was cut by 0 bases and J by 4 bases, with 10 bases left in between. CDR3 sequence: CASSQELSLYNEQFF. Here the CDR3 DNA reads TGTGCCAGCAGCCAAGAACTATCACTTTACAATGAGCAGTTCTTC.

Comments on this clone: This specimen includes other DNA sequences encoding the same CDR3. V usage is TRBV9 and J usage is TRBJ1-4, with D uncertain. The CDR3 consists of 12 residues. Germline CDR1 is SGDLS and CDR2 is YYNGEE. The V end lost 1 base, the J end lost 8 bases, and 6 bases lay between the germline ends. This chain's CDR3 is CASSVSGEKLFF. The CDR3 DNA sequence: TGTGCCAGCAGCGTAAGCGGCGAAAAACTGTTTTTT. Full variable domain (outside the CDR3, taken from reference TRBV9 and TRBJ1-4): DSGVTQTPKHLITATGQRVTLRCSPRSGDLSVYWYQQSLDQGLQFLIQYYNGEERAKGNILERFSAQQFPDLHSELNLSSLELGDSALYFCASSVSGEKLFFGSGTQLSVL.